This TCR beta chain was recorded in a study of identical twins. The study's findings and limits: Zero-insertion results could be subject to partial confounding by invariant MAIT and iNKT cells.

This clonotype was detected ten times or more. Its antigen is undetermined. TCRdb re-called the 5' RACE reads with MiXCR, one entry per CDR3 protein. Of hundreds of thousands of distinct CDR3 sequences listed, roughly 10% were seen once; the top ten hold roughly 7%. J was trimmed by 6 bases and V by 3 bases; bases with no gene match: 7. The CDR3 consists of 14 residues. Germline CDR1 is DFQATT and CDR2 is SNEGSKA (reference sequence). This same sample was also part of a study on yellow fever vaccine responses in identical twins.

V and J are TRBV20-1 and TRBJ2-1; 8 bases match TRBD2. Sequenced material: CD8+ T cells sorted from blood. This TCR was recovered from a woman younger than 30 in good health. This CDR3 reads CSASPAGGVNEQFF. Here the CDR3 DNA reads TGCAGTGCTAGTCCGGCGGGAGGAGTCAATGAGCAGTTCTTC.